This entry concerns a single T cell receptor (beta chain). The target antigen is unknown. The V end lost 0 bases, the J end lost 5 bases, and 16 bases lay between the germline ends. CDR3 length equals 16 residues. Germline V gene lookup returns CDR1 MGHRA and CDR2 YSYEKL. The use of a sample-barcoded 5' primer and a J-beta primer mix characterized a second PCR of roughly 6 to 11 cycles. Each CDR3 protein gets one entry after TCRdb re-called the 5' RACE reads with MiXCR. The sample carries more than 1.4 million distinct CDR3 sequences, around 42% recorded once. This sample was included in a study of blood T cells in healthy people across ages. Regarding the study as a whole: Comparison with aged donors showed that long-lived donors had more naive CD4+ cells and higher diversity.

Sequencing was carried out using blood. The chain employs TRBV4-1 and TRBJ1-2; weak D call: TRBD1 (5 bases). This receptor was identified in a woman between 18 and 29 years old in good health. The CDR3 loop reads CASSQDLAGPWYGYTF. For the CDR3, the DNA is TGCGCCAGCAGCCAAGATCTTGCAGGGCCCTGGTATGGCTACACCTTC.